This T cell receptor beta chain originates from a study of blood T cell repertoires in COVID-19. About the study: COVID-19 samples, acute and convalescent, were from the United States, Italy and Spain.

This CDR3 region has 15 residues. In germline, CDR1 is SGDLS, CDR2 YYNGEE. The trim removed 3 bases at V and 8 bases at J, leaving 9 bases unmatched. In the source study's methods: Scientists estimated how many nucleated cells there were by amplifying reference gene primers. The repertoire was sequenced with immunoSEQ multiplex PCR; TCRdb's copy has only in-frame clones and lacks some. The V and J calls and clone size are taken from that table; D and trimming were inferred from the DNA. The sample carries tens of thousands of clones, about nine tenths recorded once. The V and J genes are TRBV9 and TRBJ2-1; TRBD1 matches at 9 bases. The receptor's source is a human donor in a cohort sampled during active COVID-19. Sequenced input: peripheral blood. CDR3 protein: CASSESGTGIYEQFF. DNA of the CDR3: TGTGCCAGCAGCGAATCCGGGACAGGGATCTATGAGCAGTTCTTC.